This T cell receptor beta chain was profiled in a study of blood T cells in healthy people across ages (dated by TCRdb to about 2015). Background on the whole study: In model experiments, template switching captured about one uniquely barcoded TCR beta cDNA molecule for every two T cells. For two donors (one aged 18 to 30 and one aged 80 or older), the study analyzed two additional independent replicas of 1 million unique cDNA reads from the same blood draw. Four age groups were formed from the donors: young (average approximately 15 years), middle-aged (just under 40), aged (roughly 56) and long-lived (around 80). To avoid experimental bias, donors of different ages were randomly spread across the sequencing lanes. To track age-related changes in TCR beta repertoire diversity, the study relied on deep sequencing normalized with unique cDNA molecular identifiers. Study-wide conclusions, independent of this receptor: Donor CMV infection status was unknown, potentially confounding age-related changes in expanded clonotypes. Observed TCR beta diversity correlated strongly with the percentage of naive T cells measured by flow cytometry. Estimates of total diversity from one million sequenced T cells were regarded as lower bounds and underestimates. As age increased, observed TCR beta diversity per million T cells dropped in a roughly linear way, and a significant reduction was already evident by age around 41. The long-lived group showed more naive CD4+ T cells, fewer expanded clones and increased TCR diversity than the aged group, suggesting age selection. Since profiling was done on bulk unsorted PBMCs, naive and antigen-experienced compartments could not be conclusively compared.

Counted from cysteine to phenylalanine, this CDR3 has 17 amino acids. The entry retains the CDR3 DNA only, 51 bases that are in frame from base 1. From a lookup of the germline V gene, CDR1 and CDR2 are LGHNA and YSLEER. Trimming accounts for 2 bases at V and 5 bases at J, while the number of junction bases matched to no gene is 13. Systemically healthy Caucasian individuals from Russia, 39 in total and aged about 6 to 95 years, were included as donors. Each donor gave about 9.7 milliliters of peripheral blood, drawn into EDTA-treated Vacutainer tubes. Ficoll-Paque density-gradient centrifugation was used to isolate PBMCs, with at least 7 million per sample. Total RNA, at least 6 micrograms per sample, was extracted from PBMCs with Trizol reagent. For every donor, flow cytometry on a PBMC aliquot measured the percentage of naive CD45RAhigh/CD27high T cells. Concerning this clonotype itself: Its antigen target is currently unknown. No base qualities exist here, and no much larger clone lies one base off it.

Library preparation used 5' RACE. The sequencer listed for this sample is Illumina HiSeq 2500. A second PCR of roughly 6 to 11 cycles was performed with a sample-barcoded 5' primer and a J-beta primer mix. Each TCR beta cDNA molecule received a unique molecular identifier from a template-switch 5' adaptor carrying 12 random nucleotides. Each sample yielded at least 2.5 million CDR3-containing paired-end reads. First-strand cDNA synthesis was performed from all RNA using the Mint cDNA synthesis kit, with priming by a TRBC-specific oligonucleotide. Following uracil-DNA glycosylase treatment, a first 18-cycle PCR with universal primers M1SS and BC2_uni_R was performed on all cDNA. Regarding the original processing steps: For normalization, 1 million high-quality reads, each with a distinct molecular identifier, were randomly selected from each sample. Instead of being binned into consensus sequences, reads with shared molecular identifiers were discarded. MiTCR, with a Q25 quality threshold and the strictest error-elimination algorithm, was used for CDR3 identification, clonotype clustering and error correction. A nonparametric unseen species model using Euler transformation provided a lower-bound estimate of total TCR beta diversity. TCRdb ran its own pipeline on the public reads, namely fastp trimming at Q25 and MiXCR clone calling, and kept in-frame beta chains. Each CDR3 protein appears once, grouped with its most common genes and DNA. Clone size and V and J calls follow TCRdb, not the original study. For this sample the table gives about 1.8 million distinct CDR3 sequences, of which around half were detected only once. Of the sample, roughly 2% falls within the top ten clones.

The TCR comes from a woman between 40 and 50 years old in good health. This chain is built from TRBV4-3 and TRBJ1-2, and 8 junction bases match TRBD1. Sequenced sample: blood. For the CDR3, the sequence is CASSQHGLSGGRYGYTF. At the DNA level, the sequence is TGCGCCAGCAGCCAACATGGTTTATCAGGGGGCCGGTATGGCTACACCTTC.